Listed below are T cell receptor beta chains from one sample, sequenced in a study of identical twins' blood T cells. One entry per CDR3 protein results from TCRdb running MiXCR on the 5' RACE reads. The profile covers about 370,000 distinct CDR3 sequences, with 28% appearing a single time and roughly 6.1% taken by the ten largest. Input material: PBMCs. Receptors originate from a woman aged 18-49 years in good health. Each CDR3 is given with its conserved first and last residue. The D gene is left open where the match is weak. Clone sizes are given selectively: once, few, many, or a class where the clone is expanded.

>TRBD1|TRBV2|TRBJ2-3|few
CASSATGGITDTQYF
TGTGCCAGCAGCGCTACAGGGGGTATCACAGATACGCAGTATTTT
>TRBD1|TRBV7-9|TRBJ1-1|.
CASSRTGQSRTEAFF
TGTGCCAGCAGCCGTACGGGACAGAGTAGGACTGAAGCTTTCTTT
>TRBD1|TRBV12-5|TRBJ1-1|.
CASLIPGTGNTEAFF
TGTGCTAGTCTTATCCCCGGGACAGGGAACACTGAAGCTTTCTTT
>.|TRBV6-5|TRBJ1-4|.
CASSYGGAIGEELFF
TGTGCCAGCAGTTACGGGGGGGCGATTGGTGAAGAACTGTTTTTT
>.|TRBV19|TRBJ2-1|many
CASNWGKTYNEQFF
TGTGCCAGTAACTGGGGGAAGACCTACAATGAGCAGTTCTTC
>.|TRBV19|TRBJ1-4|.
CTSSLDGRKLFF
TGTACCAGTAGTTTGGACGGGAGAAAACTGTTTTTT
>.|TRBV6-1|TRBJ2-1|.
CVSSELAAPFGNEQFF
TGTGTCAGCAGTGAACTGGCAGCGCCCTTTGGCAATGAGCAGTTCTTC
>TRBD1|TRBV28|TRBJ1-2|.
CASRNPTGVGYTF
TGTGCCAGCAGGAATCCGACAGGGGTCGGCTACACCTTC
>.|TRBV20-1|TRBJ1-4|.
CSARDTGGGEKLFF
TGCAGTGCTAGAGATACAGGTGGAGGGGAAAAACTGTTTTTT
>.|TRBV20-1|TRBJ2-1|.
CSARSPAGANEQFF
TGCAGTGCTAGATCCCCGGCCGGAGCCAATGAGCAGTTCTTC
>.|TRBV9|TRBJ2-5|few
CASSVATGETQYF
TGTGCCAGCAGCGTAGCTACGGGAGAGACCCAGTACTTC
>TRBD1|TRBV6-5|TRBJ1-2|.
CASSYSATGELDYTF
TGTGCCAGCAGTTACTCCGCGACAGGGGAATTAGACTACACCTTC
>.|TRBV6-5|TRBJ2-5|few
CASSYEGVGETQYF
TGTGCCAGCAGTTACGAGGGGGTAGGAGAGACCCAGTACTTC
>.|TRBV12-3/TRBV12-4|TRBJ1-5|.
CASSLPGLDQPQHF
TGTGCCAGCAGTTTACCAGGGTTGGATCAGCCCCAGCATTTT
>.|TRBV12-3/TRBV12-4|TRBJ2-5|.
CASSLVEGDTAQYF
TGTGCCAGCAGTTTAGTAGAGGGTGATACGGCCCAGTACTTC
>.|TRBV18|TRBJ2-2|.
CASSERVVTGELFF
TGTGCCAGCTCGGAAAGGGTCGTCACCGGGGAGCTGTTTTTT
>TRBD1|TRBV11-2|TRBJ2-1|.
CASSRQGVGDNEQFF
TGTGCCAGCAGCCGACAGGGGGTTGGTGACAATGAGCAGTTCTTC
>.|TRBV5-1|TRBJ1-2|.
CASSPPGSNGYTF
TGCGCCAGCAGCCCGCCCGGATCTAACGGCTACACCTTC
>.|TRBV18|TRBJ1-1|.
CASSPTGNRDTEAFF
TGTGCCAGCTCACCAACAGGGAATCGGGACACTGAAGCTTTCTTT
>.|TRBV25-1|TRBJ2-3|few
CASSDIGGRTDTQYF
TGTGCCAGCAGTGATATAGGCGGGCGCACAGATACGCAGTATTTT
>.|TRBV12-3/TRBV12-4|TRBJ1-2|few
CASAPYGVETYGYTF
TGTGCCAGCGCCCCTTACGGTGTAGAAACGTATGGCTACACCTTC
>TRBD1|TRBV20-1|TRBJ1-5|.
CMTSSGTEFYSNQPQHF
TGCATGACTTCGTCCGGGACAGAATTCTATAGCAATCAGCCCCAGCATTTT
>.|TRBV29-1|TRBJ1-4|few
CSVEEGRNEKLFF
TGCAGCGTTGAAGAGGGTAGAAATGAAAAACTGTTTTTT
>.|TRBV29-1|TRBJ2-1|.
CSVDSGYEQFF
TGCAGCGTTGACTCGGGTTATGAGCAGTTCTTC
>.|TRBV7-3|TRBJ1-1|.
CASSLSGGVTEAFF
TGTGCCAGCAGCTTATCTGGTGGGGTCACTGAAGCTTTCTTT
>TRBD1|TRBV20-1|TRBJ2-5|few
CSAQQGARETQYF
TGCAGTGCGCAGCAGGGGGCGAGGGAGACCCAGTACTTC
>.|TRBV10-3|TRBJ1-2|few
CAISDVVDSQTNYGYTF
TGTGCCATCAGTGATGTGGTAGACAGCCAAACGAACTATGGCTACACCTTC
>.|TRBV20-1|TRBJ2-3|.
CSEGFGDTQYF
TGCAGTGAAGGATTCGGGGATACGCAGTATTTT
>.|TRBV6-1|TRBJ1-1|many
CASSEDWGNTEAFF
TGTGCCAGCAGTGAAGATTGGGGGAACACTGAAGCTTTCTTT
>.|TRBV6-5|TRBJ1-4|few
CASRTRSRGREKLFF
TGTGCCAGCAGAACCAGGTCTCGAGGGAGGGAAAAACTGTTTTTT
>.|TRBV3-1|TRBJ1-1|.
CASSQERGAMNTEAFF
TGTGCCAGCAGCCAAGAGCGGGGGGCGATGAACACTGAAGCTTTCTTT
>.|TRBV5-6|TRBJ1-1|.
CASSFNRMRARAFF
TGTGCCAGCAGCTTCAATAGGATGCGGGCACGAGCTTTCTTT
>.|TRBV10-3|TRBJ2-1|.
CAMSEGNNEQFF
TGTGCCATGAGTGAAGGGAATAATGAGCAGTTCTTC
>.|TRBV11-2|TRBJ1-2|few
CASSLSIVGGYTF
TGTGCCAGCAGCCTGAGCATCGTCGGTGGCTACACCTTC
>TRBD2|TRBV29-1|TRBJ2-1|many
CSVGTSGMMRPNEQFF
TGCAGCGTCGGGACTAGCGGGATGATGCGGCCCAATGAGCAGTTCTTC
>.|TRBV12-3/TRBV12-4|TRBJ2-7|few
CASSFYRLFPNEQYF
TGTGCCAGCAGTTTTTACAGACTTTTCCCCAACGAGCAGTACTTC
>.|TRBV20-1|TRBJ2-5|few
CSAKRETQYF
TGCAGTGCTAAACGAGAGACCCAGTACTTC
>.|TRBV19|TRBJ1-5|.
CASSTRGASNQPRHF
TGTGCCAGTAGCACTAGAGGGGCGAGCAATCAGCCCCGGCATTTT
>.|TRBV5-8|TRBJ2-7|.
CASSLGTDYEQYF
TGTGCCAGCAGCTTGGGGACAGATTACGAGCAGTACTTC
>.|TRBV6-5|TRBJ2-2|.
CASSYADSTGELFF
TGTGCCAGCAGTTACGCGGACTCCACCGGGGAGCTGTTTTTT
>.|TRBV19|TRBJ2-3|.
CASILTDTQYF
TGTGCCAGTATTCTGACAGATACGCAGTATTTT
>TRBD1|TRBV20-1|TRBJ1-2|.
CSASAGGFGYTF
TGCAGTGCTAGTGCAGGGGGGTTTGGCTACACCTTC
>.|TRBV3-1|TRBJ2-5|many
CASSQSETQYF
TGTGCCAGCAGCCAATCGGAGACCCAGTACTTC
>TRBD1|TRBV20-1|TRBJ1-2|many
CSATLDRDYTF
TGCAGTGCTACGTTGGACAGGGACTACACCTTC
>.|TRBV20-1|TRBJ1-5|few
CSARVGGRFSNQPQHF
TGCAGTGCTAGAGTGGGGGGTCGCTTTAGCAATCAGCCCCAGCATTTT